This TCR beta chain derives from a study of cytomegalovirus exposure and HLA in healthy donors. At the level of the study: Genotyping showed 81% of approximately 430 donors falling in the Caucasian-associated ancestry cluster.

Germline V gives CDR1 SGHAT, CDR2 FQNNGV. V lost 5 bases, J lost 0 bases, and 14 bases lay in between. This CDR3 has 17 amino acids. The PCR made use of 60 Vbeta and 13 Jbeta primers. The method was immunoSEQ multiplex PCR; TCRdb's version includes in-frame clones alone and lacks a portion of them. In the table there are around 150,000 clones, about 80% of which are singletons. The sample comprised PBMCs. The receptor was isolated from a woman aged 50 to 60 in good health and CMV-seronegative. This chain joins TRBV11-2 and TRBJ1-6, with D perhaps matching TRBD1 (5 bases). In DNA, the CDR3 is TGTGCCAGCAGCCTTACAGGCAAAAGCTCCTATAATTCACCCCTCCACTTT. Amino acids: CASSLTGKSSYNSPLHF.